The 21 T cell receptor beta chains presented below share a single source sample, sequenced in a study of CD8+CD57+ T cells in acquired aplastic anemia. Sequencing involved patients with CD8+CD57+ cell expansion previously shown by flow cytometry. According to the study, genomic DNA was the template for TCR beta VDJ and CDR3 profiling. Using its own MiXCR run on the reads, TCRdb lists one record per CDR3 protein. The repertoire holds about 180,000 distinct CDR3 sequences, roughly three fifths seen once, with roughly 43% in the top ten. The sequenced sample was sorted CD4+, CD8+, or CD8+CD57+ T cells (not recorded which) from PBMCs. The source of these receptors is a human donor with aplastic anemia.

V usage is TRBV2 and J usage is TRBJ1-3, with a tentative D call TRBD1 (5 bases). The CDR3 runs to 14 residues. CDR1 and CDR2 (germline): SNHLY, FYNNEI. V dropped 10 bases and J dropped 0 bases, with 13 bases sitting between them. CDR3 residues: CATRTQSSGNTIYF. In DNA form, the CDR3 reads TGTGCCACCAGGACACAGAGCTCTGGAAACACCATATATTTT. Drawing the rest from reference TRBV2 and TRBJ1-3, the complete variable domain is EPEVTQTPSHQVTQMGQEVILRCVPISNHLYFYWYRQILGQKVEFLVSFYNNEISEKSEIFDDQFSVERPDGSNFTLKIRSTKLEDSAMYFCATRTQSSGNTIYFGEGSWLTVV.

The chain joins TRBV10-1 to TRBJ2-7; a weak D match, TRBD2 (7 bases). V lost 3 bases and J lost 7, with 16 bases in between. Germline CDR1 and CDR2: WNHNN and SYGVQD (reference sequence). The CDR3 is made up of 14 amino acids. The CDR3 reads CASSDLTSQGEQYF. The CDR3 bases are TGCGCCAGCAGTGACTTGACTAGCCAGGGGGAGCAGTACTTC.

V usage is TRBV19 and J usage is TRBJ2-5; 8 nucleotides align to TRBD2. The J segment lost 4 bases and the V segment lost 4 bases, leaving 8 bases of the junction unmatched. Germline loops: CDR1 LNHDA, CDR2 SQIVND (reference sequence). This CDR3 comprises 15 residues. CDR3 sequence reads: CASSTPSGGPETQYF. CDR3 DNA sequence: TGTGCCAGTAGTACCCCTTCGGGAGGGCCAGAGACCCAGTACTTC.

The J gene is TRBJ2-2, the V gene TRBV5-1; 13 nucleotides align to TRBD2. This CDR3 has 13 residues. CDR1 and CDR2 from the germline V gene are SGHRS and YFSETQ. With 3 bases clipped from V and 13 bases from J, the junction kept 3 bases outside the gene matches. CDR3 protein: CASSWGLAGLLFF. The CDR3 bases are TGCGCCAGCAGCTGGGGACTAGCGGGGCTGCTGTTTTTT.

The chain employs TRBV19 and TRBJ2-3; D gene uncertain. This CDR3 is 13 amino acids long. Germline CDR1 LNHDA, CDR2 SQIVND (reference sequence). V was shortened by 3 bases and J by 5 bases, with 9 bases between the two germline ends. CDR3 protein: CASSMVYGDTQYF. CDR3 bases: TGTGCCAGTAGTATGGTATACGGAGATACGCAGTATTTT.

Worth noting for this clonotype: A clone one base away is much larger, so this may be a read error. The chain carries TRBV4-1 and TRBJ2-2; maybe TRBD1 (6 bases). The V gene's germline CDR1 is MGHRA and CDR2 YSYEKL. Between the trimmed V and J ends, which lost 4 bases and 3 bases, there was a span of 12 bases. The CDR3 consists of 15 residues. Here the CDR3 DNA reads TGCGCCAGCAGCCCCGGGACATGGGACACCGGGGAGCTGTTTTTT. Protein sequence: CASSPGTWDTGELFF.

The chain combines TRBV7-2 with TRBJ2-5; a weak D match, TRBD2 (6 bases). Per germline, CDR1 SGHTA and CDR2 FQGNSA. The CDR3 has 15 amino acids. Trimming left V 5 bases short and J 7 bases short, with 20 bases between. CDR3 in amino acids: CASSRKAGRVRTQYF. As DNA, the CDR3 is TGTGCCAGCAGCCGTAAAGCGGGCCGAGTAAGGACCCAGTACTTC.

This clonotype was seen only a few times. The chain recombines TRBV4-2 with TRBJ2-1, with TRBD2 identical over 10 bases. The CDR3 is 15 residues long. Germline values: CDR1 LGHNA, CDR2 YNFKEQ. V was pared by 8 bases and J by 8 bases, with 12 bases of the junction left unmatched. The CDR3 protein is CASRSASGGLHEQFF. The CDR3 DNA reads TGTGCCAGCCGCTCCGCTAGCGGGGGACTGCATGAGCAGTTCTTC.

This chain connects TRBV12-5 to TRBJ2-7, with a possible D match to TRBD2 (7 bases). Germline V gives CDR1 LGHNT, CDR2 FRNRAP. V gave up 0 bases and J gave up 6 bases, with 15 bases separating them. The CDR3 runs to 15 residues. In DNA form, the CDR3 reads TGTGCTAGTGGTTTGGTTCTAGGGGGGGCCGGCGAGCAGTACTTC. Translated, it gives CASGLVLGGAGEQYF. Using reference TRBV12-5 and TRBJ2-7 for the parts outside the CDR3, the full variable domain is DARVTQTPRHKVTEMGQEVTMRCQPILGHNTVFWYRQTMMQGLELLAYFRNRAPLDDSGMPKDRFSAEMPDATLATLKIQPSEPRDSAVYFCASGLVLGGAGEQYFGPGTRLTVT.

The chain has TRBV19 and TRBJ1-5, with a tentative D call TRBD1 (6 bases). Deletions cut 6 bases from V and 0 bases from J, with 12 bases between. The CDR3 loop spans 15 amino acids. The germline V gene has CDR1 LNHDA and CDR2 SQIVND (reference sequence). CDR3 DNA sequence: TGTGCCAGTAGAACCACAGGGAATAGCAATCAGCCCCAGCATTTT. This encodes CASRTTGNSNQPQHF.

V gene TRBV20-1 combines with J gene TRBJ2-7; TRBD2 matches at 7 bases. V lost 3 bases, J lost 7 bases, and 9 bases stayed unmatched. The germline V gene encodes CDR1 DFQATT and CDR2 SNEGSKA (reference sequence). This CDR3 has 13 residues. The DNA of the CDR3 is TGCAGTGCTAGCGCAGGGAGGGTAGGGGAGCAGTACTTC. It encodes CSASAGRVGEQYF.

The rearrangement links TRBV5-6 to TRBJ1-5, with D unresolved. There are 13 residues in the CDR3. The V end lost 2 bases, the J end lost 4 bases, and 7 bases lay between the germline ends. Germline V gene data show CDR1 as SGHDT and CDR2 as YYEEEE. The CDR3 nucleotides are TGTGCCAGCAGCTTAGCGCAGAATCAGCCCCAGCATTTT. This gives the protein CASSLAQNQPQHF.

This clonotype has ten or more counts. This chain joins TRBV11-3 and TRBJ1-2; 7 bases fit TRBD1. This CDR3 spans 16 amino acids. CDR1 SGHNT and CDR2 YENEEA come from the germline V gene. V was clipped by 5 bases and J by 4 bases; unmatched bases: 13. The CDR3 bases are TGTGCCAGCAGCAAAGGTTATGGGGACAGAATCTATGGCTACACCTTC. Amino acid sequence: CASSKGYGDRIYGYTF.

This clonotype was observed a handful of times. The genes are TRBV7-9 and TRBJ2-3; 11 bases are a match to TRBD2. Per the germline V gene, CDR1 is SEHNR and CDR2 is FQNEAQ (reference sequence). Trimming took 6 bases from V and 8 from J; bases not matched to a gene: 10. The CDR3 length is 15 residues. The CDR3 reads CASRPTSGEGVTQYF. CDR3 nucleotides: TGTGCCAGCAGGCCGACTAGCGGGGAGGGAGTTACGCAGTATTTT.

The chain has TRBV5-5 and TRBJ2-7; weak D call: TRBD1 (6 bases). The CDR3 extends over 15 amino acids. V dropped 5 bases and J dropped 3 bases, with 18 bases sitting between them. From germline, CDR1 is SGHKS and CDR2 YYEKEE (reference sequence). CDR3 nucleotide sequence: TGTGCCAGCAGTCATGAGGGACAATCCTACTACGAGCAGTACTTC. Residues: CASSHEGQSYYEQYF.

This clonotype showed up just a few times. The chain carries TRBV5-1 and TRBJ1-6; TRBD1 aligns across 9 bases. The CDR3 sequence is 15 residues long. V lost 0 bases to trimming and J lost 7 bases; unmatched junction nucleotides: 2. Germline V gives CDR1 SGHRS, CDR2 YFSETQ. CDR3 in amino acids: CASSLAGTGNSPLHF. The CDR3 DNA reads TGCGCCAGCAGCTTGGCCGGGACAGGGAATTCACCCCTCCACTTT.

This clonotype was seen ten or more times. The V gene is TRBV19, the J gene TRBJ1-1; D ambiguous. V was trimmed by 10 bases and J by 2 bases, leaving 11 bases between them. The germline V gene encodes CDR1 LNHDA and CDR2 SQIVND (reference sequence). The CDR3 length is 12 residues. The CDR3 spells CATSPGNTEAFF. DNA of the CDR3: TGTGCCACCTCGCCGGGAAACACTGAAGCTTTCTTT.

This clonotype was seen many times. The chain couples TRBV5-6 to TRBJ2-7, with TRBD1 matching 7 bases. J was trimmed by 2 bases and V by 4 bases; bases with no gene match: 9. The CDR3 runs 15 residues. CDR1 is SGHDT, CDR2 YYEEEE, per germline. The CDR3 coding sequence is TGTGCCAGCAGCCCTACGACAGGGAACCCCTACGAGCAGTACTTC. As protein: CASSPTTGNPYEQYF.

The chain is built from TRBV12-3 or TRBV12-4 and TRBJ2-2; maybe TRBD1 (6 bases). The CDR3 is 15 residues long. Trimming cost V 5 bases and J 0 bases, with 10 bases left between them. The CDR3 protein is CASSADRPNTGELFF. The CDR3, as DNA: TGTGCCAGCAGTGCGGACAGACCGAACACCGGGGAGCTGTTTTTT.

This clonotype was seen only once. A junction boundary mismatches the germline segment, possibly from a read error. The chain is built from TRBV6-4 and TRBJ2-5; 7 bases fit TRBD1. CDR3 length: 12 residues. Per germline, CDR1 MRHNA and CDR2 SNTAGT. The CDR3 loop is CASGDRAETRYF. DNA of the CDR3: TGTGCCAGCGGCGACAGGGCAGAGACCCGGTACTTC.

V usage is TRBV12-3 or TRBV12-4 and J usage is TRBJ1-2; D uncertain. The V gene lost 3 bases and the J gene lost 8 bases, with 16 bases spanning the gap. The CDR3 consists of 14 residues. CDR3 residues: CASSFSPKVLGYTF. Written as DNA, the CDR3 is TGTGCCAGCAGTTTCAGCCCAAAGGTTTTGGGCTACACCTTC.